This T cell receptor beta chain was profiled in a study of T cells in Graves' hyperthyroidism and ophthalmopathy. Study-wide points: Most thyroid clonotypes expanded above 0.001 were also detected in blood.

Uncontrolled infection, other autoimmune disease, pregnancy or lactation disqualified patients from enrolment. The J segment lost 5 bases and the V segment lost 5 bases, leaving 18 bases of the junction unmatched. Germline assignment: CDR1 SGHTA and CDR2 FQGTGA. The CDR3 length is 19 residues. This clonotype turned up a few times. Its matching antigen is unknown. TCR beta CDR3 regions were amplified from RNA. Researchers ran a first-round RT-PCR on the TCR CDR3 using the HTBI primer set. TCRdb redid the calling of the multiplex PCR reads with MiXCR, one entry per CDR3 protein. Among approximately 870,000 distinct CDR3 sequences, over 35% were seen once, and the ten largest hold approximately 8.7%.

The sequence was obtained from a man aged 18 to 35 with Graves' hyperthyroidism. The material sequenced was blood. The chain has TRBV7-3 and TRBJ1-4; TRBD1 aligns across 9 bases. The CDR3 loop is CASSPRTGEDQGPNEKLFF. In nucleotides, the CDR3 is TGTGCCAGCAGCCCCCGGACAGGGGAGGACCAGGGGCCAAATGAAAAACTGTTTTTT.